This T cell receptor (beta chain) was obtained from a study of cytomegalovirus exposure and HLA in healthy donors. Study results and limitations: The study found most TCR sequences rare, yet found some public TCRs in many donors. In a later analysis, V- and J-gene trimming of beta chains associated with a DCLRE1C missense variant, replicated independently.

Primers included in the PCR were 60 Vbeta and 13 Jbeta primers. The table came from immunoSEQ multiplex PCR; TCRdb's copy has only in-frame clones and leaves some out. This table holds 85,000 to 100,000 clones, around nine tenths found once. J lost 5 bases, V lost 2 bases, and 11 bases had no gene match. The CDR3 contains 17 residues. Germline V gives CDR1 SGHDN, CDR2 FVKESK. As to this clone: Its antigen is unidentified.

The TCR comes from a man aged 30-40 years in good health and CMV-seropositive. The V call is TRBV14, the J call TRBJ2-7; 11 bases line up with TRBD1. Material for sequencing was PBMCs. CDR3 in amino acids: CASSQRLPGQGDHEQYF. The DNA of the CDR3 is TGTGCCAGCAGCCAACGACTACCGGGACAGGGGGACCACGAGCAGTACTTC.